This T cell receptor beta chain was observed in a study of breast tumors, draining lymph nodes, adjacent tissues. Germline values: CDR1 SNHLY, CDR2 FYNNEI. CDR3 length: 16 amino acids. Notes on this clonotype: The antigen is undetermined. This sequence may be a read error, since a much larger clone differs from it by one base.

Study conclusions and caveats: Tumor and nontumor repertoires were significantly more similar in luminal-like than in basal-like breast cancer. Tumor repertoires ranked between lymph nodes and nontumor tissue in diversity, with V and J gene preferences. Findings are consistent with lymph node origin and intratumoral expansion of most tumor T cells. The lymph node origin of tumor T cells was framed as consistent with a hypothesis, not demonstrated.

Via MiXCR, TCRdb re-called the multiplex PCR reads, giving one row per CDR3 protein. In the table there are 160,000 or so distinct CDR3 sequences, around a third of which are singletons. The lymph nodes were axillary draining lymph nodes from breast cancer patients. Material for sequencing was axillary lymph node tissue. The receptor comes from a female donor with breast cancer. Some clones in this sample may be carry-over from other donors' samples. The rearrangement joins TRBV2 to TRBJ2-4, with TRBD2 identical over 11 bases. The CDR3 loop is CVSRVSGGAVKNIQYF. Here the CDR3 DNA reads TGTGTCAGCAGAGTTAGCGGGGGGGCGGTCAAAAACATTCAGTACTTC.